A selection of T cell receptor beta chains follows, all from one sample in a study of shared clonotypes between healthy human individuals. The data were produced by immunoSEQ multiplex PCR, yet TCRdb's version contains in-frame clones alone and is incomplete. This table has hundreds of thousands of clones, 70% to 80% appearing once. Material: PBMCs. The receptors shown here come from a woman between 35 and 50 years old in good health. Some clones in this sample may be carry-over from other donors' samples. Each CDR3 is given with its conserved first and last residue.

j_call: TRBJ2-1; v_call: TRBV29-1; cdr3_length: 12; cdr3_aa: CSAREGGNEQFF
j_call: TRBJ2-3; v_call: TRBV9; cdr3_length: 14; cdr3_aa: CASSTGAATDTQYF
j_call: TRBJ2-7; v_call: TRBV2; cdr3_length: 15; cdr3_aa: CASSVGGALINEQYF
j_call: TRBJ2-7; v_call: TRBV7-9; cdr3_length: 13; cdr3_aa: CASSLGDGYEQYF
j_call: TRBJ1-1; v_call: TRBV7-6; cdr3_length: 16; cdr3_aa: CASSLAHDRAGTEAFF
j_call: TRBJ1-1; v_call: TRBV18; cdr3_length: 16; cdr3_aa: CASSPPGRGLDTEAFF
j_call: TRBJ2-7; v_call: TRBV28; cdr3_length: 12; cdr3_aa: CASSQGVGEQYF
j_call: TRBJ1-4; v_call: TRBV28; cdr3_length: 15; cdr3_aa: CASSARGTGVEKLFF
j_call: TRBJ1-5; v_call: TRBV10-1; cdr3_length: 17; cdr3_aa: CASSGERQGDSNQPQHF
j_call: TRBJ1-1; v_call: TRBV6-1; cdr3_length: 14; cdr3_aa: CASSERRGSNGAFF
j_call: TRBJ2-6; v_call: TRBV7-8; cdr3_length: 19; cdr3_aa: CASSQNPGQGMTGANVLTF
j_call: TRBJ1-2; v_call: TRBV29-1; cdr3_length: 18; cdr3_aa: CSVEDQRQGSFLYYGYTF
j_call: TRBJ2-3; v_call: TRBV10-3; cdr3_length: 15; cdr3_aa: CAISRLAGGLDTQYF
j_call: TRBJ2-1; v_call: TRBV5-1; cdr3_length: 15; cdr3_aa: CASSPEGSGGREQFF
j_call: TRBJ1-4; v_call: TRBV4-2; cdr3_length: 13; cdr3_aa: CASRAGGREKLFF
j_call: TRBJ1-5; v_call: TRBV6-1; cdr3_length: 12; cdr3_aa: CASKGPNVPQHF
j_call: TRBJ2-2; v_call: TRBV18; cdr3_length: 16; cdr3_aa: CASSPLSGSATGELFF
j_call: TRBJ2-5; v_call: TRBV19; cdr3_length: 15; cdr3_aa: CASSITGTAQETQYF
j_call: TRBJ2-1; v_call: TRBV4-2; cdr3_length: 15; cdr3_aa: CAGSQDAGGPFEQFF
j_call: .; v_call: TRBV5-7; cdr3_length: 13; cdr3_aa: CASSLNGGREQYF
j_call: TRBJ2-7; v_call: TRBV7-9; cdr3_length: 14; cdr3_aa: CASSPAGGPYEQYF
j_call: TRBJ1-4; v_call: TRBV18; cdr3_length: 17; cdr3_aa: CASSPRGQGQANEKLFF